This T cell receptor (beta chain) was found in a study of chemoradiotherapy in HPV16-positive cancers. Repertoires were sampled repeatedly during chemoradiotherapy. Repertoires were generated with immunoSEQ multiplex PCR, while TCRdb's copy carries only in-frame clones and drops some. The repertoire holds some 35,000 clones, roughly 90% seen once, with about 3.6% in the top ten. General study results and limits: Non-HPV-specific T cells did not expand in tumors during treatment, whereas candidate HPV-specific clones and E7-related motifs did.

There are 16 residues in the CDR3. V trimming: 5 bases; J trimming: 4 bases; junction bases outside the gene matches: 10. Germline V gene data show CDR1 as SEHNR and CDR2 as FQNEAQ (reference sequence). Remarks on this clone: The antigen is unknown.

The sample was blood, taken from a patient who underwent chemoradiotherapy. The chain employs TRBV7-9 and TRBJ1-5, with 8 bases aligning to TRBD1. The origin of this receptor is a human donor with HPV-associated anogenital cancer. CDR3 region: CASSKSGQGLNQPQHF. In DNA form, the CDR3 reads TGTGCCAGCAGCAAAAGCGGACAGGGTTTAAATCAGCCCCAGCATTTT.